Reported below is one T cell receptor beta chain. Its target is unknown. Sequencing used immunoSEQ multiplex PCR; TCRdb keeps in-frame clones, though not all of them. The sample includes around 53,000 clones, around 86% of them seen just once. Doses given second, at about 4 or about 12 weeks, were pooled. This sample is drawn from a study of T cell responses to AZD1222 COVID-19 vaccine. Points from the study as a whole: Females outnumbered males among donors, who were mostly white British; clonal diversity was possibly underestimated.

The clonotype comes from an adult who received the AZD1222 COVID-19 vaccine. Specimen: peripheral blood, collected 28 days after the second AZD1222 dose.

This CDR3 reads CASSLGGQGREETQYF. The CDR3 coding sequence is TGCGCCAGCTCCCTGGGGGGACAGGGGCGGGAAGAGACCCAGTACTTC. The chain links TRBV10-1 to TRBJ2-5; TRBD1 agrees at 10 bases. J was trimmed by 3 bases and V by 8 bases; bases with no gene match: 12. CDR3 length equals 16 residues. Germline CDR1 and CDR2: WNHNN and SYGVQD (reference sequence).